This T cell receptor (beta chain) was observed in a study of response to subunit inactivated influenza vaccine. Study conclusions and caveats: Authors proposed each seasonal influenza vaccination draws in few new T cells.

The germline V and J ends were trimmed by 5 bases and 4 bases, with 15 bases remaining between them. The CDR3 is made up of 13 amino acids. CDR1 SQVTM and CDR2 ANQGSEA come from the germline V gene. Each CDR3 protein gets one entry after TCRdb re-called the RT-PCR reads with MiXCR. This sample has around 570,000 distinct CDR3 sequences, with less than 10% found just once. About this clonotype: The target antigen is unknown.

This TCR derives from a man in his fifties or sixties who received an inactivated influenza vaccine. Source: PBMCs from blood, taken around 25 months after vaccination. The chain is built from TRBV29-1 and TRBJ2-7, with D perhaps matching TRBD1 (6 bases). CDR3 region: CSVKMTGLYEQYF. The CDR3 DNA follows: TGCAGCGTTAAAATGACAGGACTTTACGAGCAGTACTTC.